This section outlines one TCR beta chain sequence together with its context. The antigen remains unidentified. TCRdb's copy holds only in-frame clones and misses some; the assay was immunoSEQ multiplex PCR. In the table there are 30,000 to 45,000 clones, roughly 87% of which are singletons. These data belong to a study of OX40 agonist ivuxolimab in advanced cancers. Study-wide context: A history of anti-PD-1, anti-PD-L1 or anti-CTLA-4 therapy was acceptable, and about 37% had some. Study-wide findings and caveats: CD4+ and CD8+ blood T cells expanded clonally by week 6 at 0.1 to 3.0 mg/kg.

Sequencing used CD4+ or CD8+ T cells sorted from blood, obtained in a trial of the OX40 agonist ivuxolimab. The sequence came from an adult with an advanced solid tumor such as melanoma, head and neck, liver or kidney cancer.

The CDR3 loop reads CASSEGTQGAQPQHF. In nucleotides, the CDR3 is TGTGCCAGCAGCGAGGGCACACAGGGGGCTCAGCCCCAGCATTTT. The chain couples TRBV7-8 to TRBJ1-5; 9 bases line up with TRBD1. This CDR3 contains 15 residues. Germline lookup yields CDR1 SGHVS and CDR2 FQNEAQ. Trimming took 5 bases from V and 6 from J; bases not matched to a gene: 8.